These 15 T cell receptor beta chains originate from one sample sequenced in a study of cytomegalovirus exposure and HLA in healthy donors. Sequencing was performed with immunoSEQ multiplex PCR; in TCRdb, only in-frame clones are kept and a portion is missing. The sample has about 58,000 clones, about 92% seen once. Sequencing was done on a sample of PBMCs. The receptor set was obtained from a man younger than 35 in good health and CMV-seronegative.

This chain uses TRBV30 with TRBJ2-2; 7 positions match TRBD2. V was pared by 1 base and J by 6 bases, with 2 bases of the junction left unmatched. CDR3 length: 13 residues. Germline V gene sequence: CDR1 GTSNPN, CDR2 SVGIG (reference sequence). The CDR3 DNA is TGTGCCTGGAGTGAGCGGGGACCCGGGGAGCTGTTTTTT. It is translated as CAWSERGPGELFF.

This chain links TRBV18 with TRBJ2-7; tentative D call: TRBD2 (6 bases). The V end was cut by 4 bases, the J end by 3 bases, with 16 bases between. The CDR3 runs 15 residues. Germline CDR1 KGHSH, CDR2 LQKENI. This chain's CDR3 is CASSRGAGKGYEQYF. The CDR3 coding sequence is TGTGCCAGCTCACGAGGTGCGGGAAAAGGCTACGAGCAGTACTTC.

V is TRBV5-1 and J is TRBJ1-2; 8 bases align to TRBD1. The CDR3 covers 14 residues. Germline CDR1 SGHRS, CDR2 YFSETQ. The ends lost 3 bases at V and 4 bases at J; junction bases unmatched: 5. For the CDR3, the DNA is TGCGCCAGCAGCTATGACAGGGGCACCTATGGCTACACCTTC. This codes for CASSYDRGTYGYTF.

This sequence joins TRBV28 and TRBJ2-7; 8 bases align to TRBD1. This CDR3 has 16 amino acids. Germline CDR1 is MDHEN and CDR2 is SYDVKM. Germline trimming cut 7 bases from V and 1 base from J; bases unmatched to any gene: 12. This CDR3 reads CASTVLGTGRSYEQYF. As DNA, the CDR3 is TGTGCCAGCACGGTATTGGGGACAGGCCGATCCTACGAGCAGTACTTC.

The V and J genes are TRBV11-2 and TRBJ1-1, with TRBD1 matching over 9 bases. CDR1 SGHAT and CDR2 FQNNGV come from the germline V gene. The CDR3 consists of 15 residues. V shed 1 base and J 4 bases; nucleotides not matched to a gene: 4. The CDR3 region has the DNA TGTGCCAGCAGCTTAGGGTACAGGGGGCGCACTGAAGCTTTCTTT. Its protein is CASSLGYRGRTEAFF.

The chain couples TRBV5-5 to TRBJ2-1, with TRBD1 matching 10 bases. Per the germline V gene, CDR1 is SGHKS and CDR2 is YYEKEE (reference sequence). This CDR3 comprises 17 residues. With 4 bases clipped from V and 4 bases from J, the junction kept 11 bases outside the gene matches. Written as DNA, the CDR3 is TGTGCCAGCAGCGGATCAAGACAGGGGGCGGATTACAATGAGCAGTTCTTC. The encoded protein is CASSGSRQGADYNEQFF.

The CDR3 DNA reads as TGTGCCATCAGCGGACAGGGCTCAGATACGCAGTATTTT. This codes for CAISGQGSDTQYF. The J gene is TRBJ2-3, the V gene TRBV10-3, with 8 bases aligning to TRBD1. This CDR3 comprises 13 residues. The J segment lost 4 bases and the V segment lost 6 bases, leaving 3 bases of the junction unmatched. CDR1 is ENHRY and CDR2 is SYGVKD in the germline V gene.

V and J are TRBV14 and TRBJ2-1; D remains unclear. CDR3 size: 14 residues. V was pared by 3 bases and J by 3 bases, with 9 bases between. The germline V gene encodes CDR1 SGHDN and CDR2 FVKESK. The CDR3 nucleotides read TGTGCCAGCAGCCAGCGGCAAAGCTACAATGAGCAGTTCTTC. Translating gives CASSQRQSYNEQFF.

The chain joins TRBV29-1 to TRBJ2-7; 9 bases line up with TRBD2. The CDR3 loop spans 16 amino acids. Germline CDR1 SQVTM, CDR2 ANQGSEA. V shed 1 base, J shed 2 bases, and the junction held 9 bases outside the gene matches. The CDR3, as DNA: TGCAGCGTTGAAGCCCTGACTAGCGGAGGAACCTACGAGCAGTACTTC. Residues: CSVEALTSGGTYEQYF.

This chain's CDR3 is CASRLQSLRDEQYF. CDR3 DNA sequence: TGTGCCAGCAGGTTACAGTCACTCCGGGACGAGCAGTACTTC. This chain joins TRBV28 and TRBJ2-7, with D unresolved. The V and J ends lost 6 bases and 5 bases respectively, with 17 bases between them. Germline V gives CDR1 MDHEN, CDR2 SYDVKM. The CDR3 sequence is 14 residues long.

The rearrangement uses TRBV19 and TRBJ2-4, with D tentatively TRBD2 (6 bases). The CDR3 runs to 17 residues. Germline lookup yields CDR1 LNHDA and CDR2 SQIVND (reference sequence). The ends were cut back, 1 base at V and 1 base at J, with 14 bases in the middle. The CDR3 sequence is CASSIGSDGRAKNIQYF. The CDR3 DNA reads TGTGCCAGTAGTATAGGTAGCGATGGGAGGGCCAAAAACATTCAGTACTTC.

The chain carries TRBV6-1 and TRBJ2-5; 14 nucleotides line up with TRBD2. The CDR3 sequence is 16 residues long. V lost 3 bases to trimming and J lost 5 bases; unmatched junction nucleotides: 5. The germline V gene has CDR1 MNHNS and CDR2 SASEGT. The CDR3 protein is CASSDHGTSGSETQYF. The DNA for the CDR3 is TGTGCCAGCAGTGACCACGGGACTAGCGGGAGTGAGACCCAGTACTTC.

The chain is built from TRBV6-6 and TRBJ2-1; D not resolved. V lost 8 bases and J lost 0, with 8 bases in between. Germline CDR1 and CDR2: MNHNY and SVGAGI (reference sequence). The CDR3 has 13 residues. In DNA form, the CDR3 reads TGTGCCAGCGGCGGTATCTCCTACAATGAGCAGTTCTTC. Protein product: CASGGISYNEQFF.

The chain combines TRBV30 with TRBJ1-1; 8 positions agree with TRBD1. In germline, CDR1 is GTSNPN, CDR2 SVGIG (reference sequence). The V and J ends lost 2 bases and 3 bases, in that order; junction bases with no gene match: 5. CDR3 length: 14 residues. CDR3: CAWSYRGRDTEAFF. Written as DNA, the CDR3 is TGTGCCTGGAGTTACAGGGGGAGGGACACTGAAGCTTTCTTT.

CDR3 bases: TGTGCCAGCAGTACCCCCACCGCAGGGGACCCCTACGAGCAGTACTTC. This gives the protein CASSTPTAGDPYEQYF. V gene TRBV28 combines with J gene TRBJ2-7; the D gene is possibly TRBD1 (6 bases). This CDR3 spans 16 amino acids. Germline V gene sequence: CDR1 MDHEN, CDR2 SYDVKM. V dropped 5 bases and J dropped 2 bases, with 19 bases sitting between them.